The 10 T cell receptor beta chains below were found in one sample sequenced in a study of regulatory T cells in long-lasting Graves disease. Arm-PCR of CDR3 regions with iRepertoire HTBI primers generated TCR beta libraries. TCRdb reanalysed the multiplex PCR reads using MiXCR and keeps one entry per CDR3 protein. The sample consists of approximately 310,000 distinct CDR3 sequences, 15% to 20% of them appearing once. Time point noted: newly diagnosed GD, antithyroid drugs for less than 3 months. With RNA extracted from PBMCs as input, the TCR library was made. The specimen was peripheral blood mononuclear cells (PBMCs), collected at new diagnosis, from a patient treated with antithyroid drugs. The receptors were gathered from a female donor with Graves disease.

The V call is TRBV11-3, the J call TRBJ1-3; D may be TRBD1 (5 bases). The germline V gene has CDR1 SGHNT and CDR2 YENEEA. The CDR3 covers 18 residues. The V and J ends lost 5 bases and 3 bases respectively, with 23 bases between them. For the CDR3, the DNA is TGTGCCAGCAGCCTCCGGGACCGATTTTCGACCATTGGAAACACCATATATTTT. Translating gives CASSLRDRFSTIGNTIYF. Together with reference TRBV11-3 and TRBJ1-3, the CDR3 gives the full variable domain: EAGVVQSPRYKIIEKKQPVAFWCNPISGHNTLYWYLQNLGQGPELLIRYENEEAVDDSQLPKDRFSAERLKGVDSTLKIQPAELGDSAVYLCASSLRDRFSTIGNTIYFGEGSWLTVV.

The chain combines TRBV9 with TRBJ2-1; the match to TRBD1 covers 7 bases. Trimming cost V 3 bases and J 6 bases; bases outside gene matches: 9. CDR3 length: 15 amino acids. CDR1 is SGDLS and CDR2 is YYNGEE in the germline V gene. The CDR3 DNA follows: TGTGCCAGCAGCGCCTACTCGGGGACAGCCAATGAGCAGTTCTTC. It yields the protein CASSAYSGTANEQFF. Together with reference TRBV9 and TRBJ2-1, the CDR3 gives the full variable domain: DSGVTQTPKHLITATGQRVTLRCSPRSGDLSVYWYQQSLDQGLQFLIQYYNGEERAKGNILERFSAQQFPDLHSELNLSSLELGDSALYFCASSAYSGTANEQFFGPGTRLTVL.

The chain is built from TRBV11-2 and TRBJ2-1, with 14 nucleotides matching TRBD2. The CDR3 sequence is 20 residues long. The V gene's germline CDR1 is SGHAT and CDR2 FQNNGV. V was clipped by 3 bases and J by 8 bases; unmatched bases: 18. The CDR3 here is CASSLVGTSGSPSPSDEQFF. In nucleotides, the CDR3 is TGTGCCAGCAGCTTGGTCGGGACTAGCGGGAGCCCCTCTCCTTCGGATGAGCAGTTCTTC.

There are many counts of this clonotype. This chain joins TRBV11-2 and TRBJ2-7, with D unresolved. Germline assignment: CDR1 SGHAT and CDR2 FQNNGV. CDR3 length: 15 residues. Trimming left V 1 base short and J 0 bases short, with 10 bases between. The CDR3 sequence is CASSLGQFGSYEQYF. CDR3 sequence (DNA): TGTGCCAGCAGCTTAGGACAATTCGGCTCCTACGAGCAGTACTTC.

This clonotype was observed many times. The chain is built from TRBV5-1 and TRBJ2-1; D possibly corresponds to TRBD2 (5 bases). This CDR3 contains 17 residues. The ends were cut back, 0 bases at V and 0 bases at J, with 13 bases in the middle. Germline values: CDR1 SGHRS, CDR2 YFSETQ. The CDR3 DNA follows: TGCGCCAGCAGCTTGGTGGTTAGCGAGAGCTCCTACAATGAGCAGTTCTTC. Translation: CASSLVVSESSYNEQFF.

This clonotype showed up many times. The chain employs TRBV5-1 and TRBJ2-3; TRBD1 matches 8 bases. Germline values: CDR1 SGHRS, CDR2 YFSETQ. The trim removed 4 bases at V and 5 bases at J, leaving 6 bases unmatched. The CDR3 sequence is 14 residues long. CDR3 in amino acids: CASSIQGAKDTQYF. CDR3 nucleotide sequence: TGCGCCAGCAGCATTCAGGGGGCGAAAGATACGCAGTATTTT.

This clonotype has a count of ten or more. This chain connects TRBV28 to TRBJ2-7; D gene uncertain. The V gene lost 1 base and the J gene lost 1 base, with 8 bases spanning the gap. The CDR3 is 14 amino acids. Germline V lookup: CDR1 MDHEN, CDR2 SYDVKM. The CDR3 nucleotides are TGTGCCAGCAGTTTATTACAGATTTCCTACGAGCAGTACTTC. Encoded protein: CASSLLQISYEQYF.

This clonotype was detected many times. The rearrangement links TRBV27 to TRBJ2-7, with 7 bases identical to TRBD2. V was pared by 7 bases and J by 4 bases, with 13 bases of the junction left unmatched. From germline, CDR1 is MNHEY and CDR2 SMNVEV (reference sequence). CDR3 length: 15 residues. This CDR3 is CASTPPRGKKYEQYF. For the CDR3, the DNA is TGTGCCAGCACCCCACCGCGGGGGAAGAAATACGAGCAGTACTTC.

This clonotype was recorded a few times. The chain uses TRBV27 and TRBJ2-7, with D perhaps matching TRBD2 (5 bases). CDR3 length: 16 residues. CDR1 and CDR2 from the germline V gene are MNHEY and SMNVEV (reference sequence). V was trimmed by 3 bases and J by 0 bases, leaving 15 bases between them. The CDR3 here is CASSFTAALSSYEQYF. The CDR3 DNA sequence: TGTGCCAGCAGTTTCACAGCGGCGCTAAGCTCCTACGAGCAGTACTTC.

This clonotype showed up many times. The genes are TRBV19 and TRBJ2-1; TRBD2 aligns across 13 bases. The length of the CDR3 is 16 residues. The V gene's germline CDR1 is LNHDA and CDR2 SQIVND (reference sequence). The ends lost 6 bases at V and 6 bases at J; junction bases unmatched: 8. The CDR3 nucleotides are TGTGCCAGTAGCCACCGGACTAGCGGGAGTGGCAATGAGCAGTTCTTC. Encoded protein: CASSHRTSGSGNEQFF.